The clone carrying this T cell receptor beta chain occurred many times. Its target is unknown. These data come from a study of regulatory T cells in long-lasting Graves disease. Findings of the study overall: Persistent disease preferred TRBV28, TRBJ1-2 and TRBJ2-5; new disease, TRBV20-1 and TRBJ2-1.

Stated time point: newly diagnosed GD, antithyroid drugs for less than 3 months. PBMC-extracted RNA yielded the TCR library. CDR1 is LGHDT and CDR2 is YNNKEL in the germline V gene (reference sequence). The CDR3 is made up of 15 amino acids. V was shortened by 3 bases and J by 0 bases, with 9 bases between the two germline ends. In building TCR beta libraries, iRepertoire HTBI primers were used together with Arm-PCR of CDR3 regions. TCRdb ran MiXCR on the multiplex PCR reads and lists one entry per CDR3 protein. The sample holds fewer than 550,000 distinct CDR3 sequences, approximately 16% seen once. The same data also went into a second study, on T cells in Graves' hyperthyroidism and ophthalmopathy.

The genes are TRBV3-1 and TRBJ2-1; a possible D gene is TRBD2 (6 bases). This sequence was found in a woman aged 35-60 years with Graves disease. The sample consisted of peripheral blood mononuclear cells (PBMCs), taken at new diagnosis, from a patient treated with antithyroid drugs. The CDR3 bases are TGTGCCAGCAGCCATCTCGGGGGCTCCTACAATGAGCAGTTCTTC. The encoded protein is CASSHLGGSYNEQFF.